Described below is a single T cell receptor (beta chain) sequence and its context. Antigen unknown. The repertoire was sequenced with immunoSEQ multiplex PCR; TCRdb's copy has only in-frame clones and lacks some. The sample has tens of thousands of clones, 80% to 90% seen once. These data belong to a study of T cell responses to AZD1222 COVID-19 vaccine. Points from the study as a whole: Spike-specific TCR repertoires showed rising breadth and depth after two AZD1222 doses. Within unmutated variant regions lay the reported targets of nearly half of spike-specific TCRs.

Trimming at V came to 0 bases and at J to 6 bases, leaving 9 bases not matched to a gene. The CDR3 has 17 amino acids. The germline CDR1 and CDR2 sequences are SGHRS and YFSETQ. Sequenced here: peripheral blood, sampled 28 days after the second AZD1222 dose. This receptor was taken from an adult who received the AZD1222 COVID-19 vaccine. The V call is TRBV5-1, the J call TRBJ1-2; 12 bases match TRBD1. For the CDR3, the DNA is TGCGCCAGCAGCTTGGGACCCCGGGACAGGGGGCGACATGGCTACACCTTC. This translates into CASSLGPRDRGRHGYTF.